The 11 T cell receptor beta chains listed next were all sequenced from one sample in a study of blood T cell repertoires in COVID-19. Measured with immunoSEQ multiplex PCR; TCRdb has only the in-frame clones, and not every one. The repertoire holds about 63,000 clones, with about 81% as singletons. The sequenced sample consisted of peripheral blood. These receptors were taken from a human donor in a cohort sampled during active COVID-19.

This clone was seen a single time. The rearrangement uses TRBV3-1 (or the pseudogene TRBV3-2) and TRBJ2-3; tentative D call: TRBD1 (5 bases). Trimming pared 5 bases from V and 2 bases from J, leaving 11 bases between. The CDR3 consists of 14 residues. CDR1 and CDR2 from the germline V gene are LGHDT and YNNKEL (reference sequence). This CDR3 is CASSGDSYTDTQYF. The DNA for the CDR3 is TGTGCCAGCAGCGGCGACAGCTACACAGATACGCAGTATTTT.

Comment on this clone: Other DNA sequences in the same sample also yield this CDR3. The CDR3 bases are TGTGCCAGCAGTGACAGCGGGGGGGCCGATACGCAGTATTTT. This gives the protein CASSDSGGADTQYF. The rearrangement uses TRBV6-4 and TRBJ2-3; 10 bases are a match to TRBD2. The CDR3 totals 14 residues. In germline, CDR1 is MRHNA, CDR2 SNTAGT. Trimming took 2 bases from V and 6 from J; bases not matched to a gene: 2.

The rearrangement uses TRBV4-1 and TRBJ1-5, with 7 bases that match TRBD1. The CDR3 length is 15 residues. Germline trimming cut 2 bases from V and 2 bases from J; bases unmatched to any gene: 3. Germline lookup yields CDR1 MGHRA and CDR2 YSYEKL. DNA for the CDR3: TGCGCCAGCAGCCAACAGGGGGTTGGCAATCAGCCCCAGCATTTT. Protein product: CASSQQGVGNQPQHF.

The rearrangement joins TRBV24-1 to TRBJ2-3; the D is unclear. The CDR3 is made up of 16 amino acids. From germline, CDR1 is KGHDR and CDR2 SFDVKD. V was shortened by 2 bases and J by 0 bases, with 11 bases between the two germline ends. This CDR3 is CATSDSLKRSTDTQYF. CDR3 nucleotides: TGTGCCACCAGTGATTCCCTAAAGAGGAGCACAGATACGCAGTATTTT.

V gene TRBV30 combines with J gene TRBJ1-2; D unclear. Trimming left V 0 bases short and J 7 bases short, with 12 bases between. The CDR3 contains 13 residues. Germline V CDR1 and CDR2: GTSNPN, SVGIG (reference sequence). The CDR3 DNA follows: TGTGCCTGGAGTGTTTCAGGTACGAGTGGCTACACCTTC. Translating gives CAWSVSGTSGYTF.

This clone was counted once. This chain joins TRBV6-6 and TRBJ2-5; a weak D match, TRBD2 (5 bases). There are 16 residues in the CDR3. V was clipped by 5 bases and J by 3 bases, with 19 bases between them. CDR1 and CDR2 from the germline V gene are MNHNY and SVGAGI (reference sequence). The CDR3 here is CASSPSAILGEETQYF. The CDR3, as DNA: TGTGCCAGCAGTCCCTCAGCCATCCTCGGGGAAGAGACCCAGTACTTC.

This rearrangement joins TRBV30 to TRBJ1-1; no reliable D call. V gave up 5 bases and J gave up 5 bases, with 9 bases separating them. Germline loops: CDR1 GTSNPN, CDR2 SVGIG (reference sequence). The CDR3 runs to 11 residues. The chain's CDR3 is CAWFLGTEAFF. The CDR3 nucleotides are TGTGCCTGGTTTCTCGGGACTGAAGCTTTCTTT.

The CDR3 DNA sequence: TGTGCCACCAGTGACTCAGGTCGGGGAGGGCAGGGGGCGATTCGCAATCAGCCCCAGCATTTT. Encoded protein: CATSDSGRGGQGAIRNQPQHF. The V and J genes are TRBV24-1 and TRBJ1-5; 8 bases fit TRBD1. Germline lookup yields CDR1 KGHDR and CDR2 SFDVKD. CDR3 length equals 21 residues. The junction had 21 bases not matched to a gene; V was cut back by 4 bases and J by 2 bases.

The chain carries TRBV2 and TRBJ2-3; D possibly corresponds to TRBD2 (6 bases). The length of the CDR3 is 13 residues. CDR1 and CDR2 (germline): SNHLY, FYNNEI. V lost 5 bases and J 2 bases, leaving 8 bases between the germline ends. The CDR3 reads CASSSGDTDTQYF. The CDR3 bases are TGTGCCAGCAGTTCGGGAGACACAGATACGCAGTATTTT.

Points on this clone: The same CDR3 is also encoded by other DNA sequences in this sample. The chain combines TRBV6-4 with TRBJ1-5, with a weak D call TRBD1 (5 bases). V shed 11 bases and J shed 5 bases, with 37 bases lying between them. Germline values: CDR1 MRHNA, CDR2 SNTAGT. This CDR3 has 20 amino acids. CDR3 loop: CAGRLRPKTIGVLVDQPQHF. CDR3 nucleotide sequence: TGTGCCGGCCGACTGAGACCGAAAACCATAGGGGTCTTGGTCGATCAGCCCCAGCATTTT.

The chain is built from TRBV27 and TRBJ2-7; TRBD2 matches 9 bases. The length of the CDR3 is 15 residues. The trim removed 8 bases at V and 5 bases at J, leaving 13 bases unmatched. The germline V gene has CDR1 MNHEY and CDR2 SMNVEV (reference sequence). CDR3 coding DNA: TGTGCCAGCTCATGGGGAGCGCGGGAGGGCGACGAGCAGTACTTC. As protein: CASSWGAREGDEQYF.